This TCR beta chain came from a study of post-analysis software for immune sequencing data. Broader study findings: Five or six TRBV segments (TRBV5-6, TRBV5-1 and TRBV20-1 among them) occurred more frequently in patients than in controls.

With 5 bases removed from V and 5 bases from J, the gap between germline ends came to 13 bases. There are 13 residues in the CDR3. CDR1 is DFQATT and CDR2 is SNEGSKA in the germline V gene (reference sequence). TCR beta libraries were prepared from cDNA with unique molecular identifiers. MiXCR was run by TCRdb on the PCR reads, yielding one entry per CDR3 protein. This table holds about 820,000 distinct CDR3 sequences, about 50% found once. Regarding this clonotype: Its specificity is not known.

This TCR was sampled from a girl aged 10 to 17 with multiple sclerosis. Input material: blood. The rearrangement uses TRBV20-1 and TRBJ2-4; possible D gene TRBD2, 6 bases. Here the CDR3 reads CSAGGPGENIQYF. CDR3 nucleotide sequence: TGCAGTGCTGGGGGACCGGGAGAAAACATTCAGTACTTC.